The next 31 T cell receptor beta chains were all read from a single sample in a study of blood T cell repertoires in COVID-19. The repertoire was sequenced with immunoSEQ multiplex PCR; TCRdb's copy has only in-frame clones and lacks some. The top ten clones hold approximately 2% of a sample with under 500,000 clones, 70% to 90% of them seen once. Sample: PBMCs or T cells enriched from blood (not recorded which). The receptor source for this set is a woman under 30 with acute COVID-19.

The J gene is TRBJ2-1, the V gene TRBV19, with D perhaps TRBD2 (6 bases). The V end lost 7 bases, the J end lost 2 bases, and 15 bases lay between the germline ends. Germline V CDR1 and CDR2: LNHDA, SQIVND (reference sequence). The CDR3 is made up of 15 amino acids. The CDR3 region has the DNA TGTGCCAGTACCCTTAGCGGAACCGCCTACAATGAGCAGTTCTTC. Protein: CASTLSGTAYNEQFF.

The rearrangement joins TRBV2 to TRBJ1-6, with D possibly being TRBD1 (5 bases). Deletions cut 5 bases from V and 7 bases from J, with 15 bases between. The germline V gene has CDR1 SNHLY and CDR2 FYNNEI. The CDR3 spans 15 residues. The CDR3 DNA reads TGTGCCAGCAGTCCCGAGCGGGGGAAGAATTCACCCCTCCACTTT. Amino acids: CASSPERGKNSPLHF.

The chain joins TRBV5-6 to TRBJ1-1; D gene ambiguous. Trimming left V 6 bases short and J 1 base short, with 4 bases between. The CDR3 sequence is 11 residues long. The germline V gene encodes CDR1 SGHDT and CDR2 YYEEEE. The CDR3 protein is CASTWNTEAFF. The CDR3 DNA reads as TGTGCCAGCACCTGGAACACTGAAGCTTTCTTT.

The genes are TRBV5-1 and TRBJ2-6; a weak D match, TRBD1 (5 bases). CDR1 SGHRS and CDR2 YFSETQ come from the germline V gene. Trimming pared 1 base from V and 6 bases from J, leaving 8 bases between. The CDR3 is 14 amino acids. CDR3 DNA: TGCGCCAGCAGCTTGCAAGGGGAGGCCAACGTCCTGACTTTC. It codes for CASSLQGEANVLTF. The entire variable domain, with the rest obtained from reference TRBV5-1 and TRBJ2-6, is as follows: KAGVTQTPRYLIKTRGQQVTLSCSPISGHRSVSWYQQTPGQGLQFLFEYFSETQRNKGNFPGRFSGRQFSNSRSEMNVSTLELGDSALYLCASSLQGEANVLTFGAGSRLTVL.

CDR3 nucleotides: TGTGCCAGCAGGGCCGGGGATCCCTATGGCTACACCTTC. Its translation: CASRAGDPYGYTF. The J gene is TRBJ1-2, the V gene TRBV28; unclear D gene. Germline lookup yields CDR1 MDHEN and CDR2 SYDVKM. The CDR3 extends over 13 amino acids. The V and J ends lost 6 bases and 4 bases respectively, with 12 bases between them.

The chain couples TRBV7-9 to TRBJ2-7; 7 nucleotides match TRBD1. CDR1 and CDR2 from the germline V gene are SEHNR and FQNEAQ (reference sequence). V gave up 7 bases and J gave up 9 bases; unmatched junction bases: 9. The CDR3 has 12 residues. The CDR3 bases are TGTGCCAGCACCGGGACAGCTCTTGGGCAGTACTTC. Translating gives CASTGTALGQYF. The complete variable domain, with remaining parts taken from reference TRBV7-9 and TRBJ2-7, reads DTGVSQNPRHKITKRGQNVTFRCDPISEHNRLYWYRQTLGQGPEFLTYFQNEAQLEKSRLLSDRFSAERPKGSFSTLEIQRTEQGDSAMYLCASTGTALGQYFGPGTRLTVT.

The CDR3 region has the DNA TGTGCCAGCAGCTCCGGACAGCCATATGGCTACACCTTC. This translates into CASSSGQPYGYTF. The chain combines TRBV12-3 or TRBV12-4 with TRBJ1-2; D might be TRBD1 (6 bases). Trimming took 6 bases from V and 5 from J, leaving 13 bases between them. The CDR3 totals 13 residues.

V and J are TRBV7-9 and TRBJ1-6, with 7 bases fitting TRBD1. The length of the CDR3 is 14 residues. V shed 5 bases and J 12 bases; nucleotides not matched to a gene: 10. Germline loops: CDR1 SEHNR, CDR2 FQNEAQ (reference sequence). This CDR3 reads CASSLPRQGLPLHF. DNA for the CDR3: TGTGCCAGCAGCCTACCGAGACAGGGTTTACCCCTCCACTTT.

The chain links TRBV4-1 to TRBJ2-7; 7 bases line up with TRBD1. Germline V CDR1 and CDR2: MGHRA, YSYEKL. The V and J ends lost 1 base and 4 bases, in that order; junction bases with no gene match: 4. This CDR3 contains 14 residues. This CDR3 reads CASSQVGGGYEQYF. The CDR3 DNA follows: TGCGCCAGCAGCCAAGTAGGGGGCGGTTACGAGCAGTACTTC.

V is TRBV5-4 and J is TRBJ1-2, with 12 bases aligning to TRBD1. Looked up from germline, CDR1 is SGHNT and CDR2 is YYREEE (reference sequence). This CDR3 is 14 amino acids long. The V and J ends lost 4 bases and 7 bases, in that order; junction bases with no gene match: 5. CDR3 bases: TGTGCCAGCAGCCAGGGACAGGGGGCTTCTGGCTACACCTTC. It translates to CASSQGQGASGYTF.

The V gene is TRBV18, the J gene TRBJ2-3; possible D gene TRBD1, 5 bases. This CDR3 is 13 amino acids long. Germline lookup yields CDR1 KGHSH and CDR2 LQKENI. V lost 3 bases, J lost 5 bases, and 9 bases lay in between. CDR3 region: CASSPFREDTQYF. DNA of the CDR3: TGTGCCAGCTCACCGTTCAGGGAAGATACGCAGTATTTT.

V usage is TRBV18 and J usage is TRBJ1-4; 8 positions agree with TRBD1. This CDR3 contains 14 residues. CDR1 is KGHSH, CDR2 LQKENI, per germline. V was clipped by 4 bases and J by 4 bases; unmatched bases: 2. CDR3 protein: CASSRDRSNEKLFF. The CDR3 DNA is TGTGCCAGCTCACGGGACAGGAGTAATGAAAAACTGTTTTTT.

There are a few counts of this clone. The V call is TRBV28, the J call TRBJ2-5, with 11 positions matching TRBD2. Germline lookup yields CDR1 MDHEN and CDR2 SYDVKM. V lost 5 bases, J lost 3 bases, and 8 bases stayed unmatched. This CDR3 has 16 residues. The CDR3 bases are TGTGCCAGCAGTCCGAGACTAGCGGGGATAAAAGAGACCCAGTACTTC. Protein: CASSPRLAGIKETQYF.

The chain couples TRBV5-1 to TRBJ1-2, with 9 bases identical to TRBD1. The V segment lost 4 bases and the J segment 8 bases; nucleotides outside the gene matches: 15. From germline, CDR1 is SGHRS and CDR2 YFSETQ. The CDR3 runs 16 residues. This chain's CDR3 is CASSPGTGSRVRGYTF. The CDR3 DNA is TGCGCCAGCAGCCCCGGGACAGGGTCTCGGGTAAGGGGCTACACCTTC.

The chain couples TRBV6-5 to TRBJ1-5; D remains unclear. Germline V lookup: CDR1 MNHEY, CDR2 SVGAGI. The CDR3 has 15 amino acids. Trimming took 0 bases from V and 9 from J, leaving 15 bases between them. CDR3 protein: CASSYSRAGKGPQHF. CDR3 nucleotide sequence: TGTGCCAGCAGTTACTCGCGGGCAGGAAAGGGGCCCCAGCATTTT.

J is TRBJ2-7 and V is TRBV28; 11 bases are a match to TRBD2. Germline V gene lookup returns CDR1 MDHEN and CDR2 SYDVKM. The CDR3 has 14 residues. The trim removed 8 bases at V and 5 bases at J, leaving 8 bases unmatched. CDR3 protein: CASEQTSGNNEQYF. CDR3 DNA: TGTGCCAGCGAGCAGACTAGCGGGAACAACGAGCAGTACTTC.

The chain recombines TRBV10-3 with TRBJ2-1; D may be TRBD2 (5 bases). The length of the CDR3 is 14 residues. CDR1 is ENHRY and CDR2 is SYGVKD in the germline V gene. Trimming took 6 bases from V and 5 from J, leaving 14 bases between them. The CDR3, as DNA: TGTGCCATCAGGGCCCTGGGGAGTAACAATGAGCAGTTCTTC. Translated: CAIRALGSNNEQFF.

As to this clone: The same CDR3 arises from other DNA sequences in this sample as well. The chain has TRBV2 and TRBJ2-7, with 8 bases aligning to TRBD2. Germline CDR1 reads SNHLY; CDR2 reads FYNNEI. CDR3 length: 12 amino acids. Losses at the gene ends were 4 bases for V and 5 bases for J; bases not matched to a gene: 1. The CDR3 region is CASSVGGDEQYF. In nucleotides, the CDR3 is TGTGCCAGCAGTGTCGGGGGGGACGAGCAGTACTTC. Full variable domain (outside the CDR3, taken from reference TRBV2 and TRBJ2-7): EPEVTQTPSHQVTQMGQEVILRCVPISNHLYFYWYRQILGQKVEFLVSFYNNEISEKSEIFDDQFSVERPDGSNFTLKIRSTKLEDSAMYFCASSVGGDEQYFGPGTRLTVT.

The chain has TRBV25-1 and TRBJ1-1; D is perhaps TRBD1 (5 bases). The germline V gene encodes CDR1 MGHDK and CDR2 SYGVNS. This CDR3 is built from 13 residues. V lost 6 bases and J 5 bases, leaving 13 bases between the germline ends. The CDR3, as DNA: TGTGCCAGCAGCGCAGCGGGACGGACTGAAGCTTTCTTT. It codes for CASSAAGRTEAFF.

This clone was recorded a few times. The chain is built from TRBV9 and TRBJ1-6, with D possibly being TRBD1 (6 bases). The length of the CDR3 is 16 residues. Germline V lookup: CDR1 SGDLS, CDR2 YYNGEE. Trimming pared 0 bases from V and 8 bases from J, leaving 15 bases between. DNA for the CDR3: TGTGCCAGCAGCGTAGGGGGGCCCAAGGCGGATTCACCCCTCCACTTT. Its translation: CASSVGGPKADSPLHF.

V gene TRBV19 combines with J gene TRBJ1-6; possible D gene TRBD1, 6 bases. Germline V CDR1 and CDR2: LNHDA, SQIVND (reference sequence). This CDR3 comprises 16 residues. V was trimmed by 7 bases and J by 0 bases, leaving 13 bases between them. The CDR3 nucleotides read TGTGCCAGTACCGCTGACAGGAGCTCCTATAATTCACCCCTCCACTTT. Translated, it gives CASTADRSSYNSPLHF.

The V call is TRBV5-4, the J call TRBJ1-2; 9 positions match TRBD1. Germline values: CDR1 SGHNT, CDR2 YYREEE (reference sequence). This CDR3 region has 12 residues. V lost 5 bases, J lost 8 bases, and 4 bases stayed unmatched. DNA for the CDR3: TGTGCCAGCAGGGGACAGGGTGACGGCTACACCTTC. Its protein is CASRGQGDGYTF.

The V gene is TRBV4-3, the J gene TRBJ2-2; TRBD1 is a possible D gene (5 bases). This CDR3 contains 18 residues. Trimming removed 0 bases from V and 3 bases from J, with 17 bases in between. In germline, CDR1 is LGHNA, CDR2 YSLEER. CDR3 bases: TGCGCCAGCAGCCAAGAATCTAAGGGGCTACTCTACACCGGGGAGCTGTTTTTT. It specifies CASSQESKGLLYTGELFF.

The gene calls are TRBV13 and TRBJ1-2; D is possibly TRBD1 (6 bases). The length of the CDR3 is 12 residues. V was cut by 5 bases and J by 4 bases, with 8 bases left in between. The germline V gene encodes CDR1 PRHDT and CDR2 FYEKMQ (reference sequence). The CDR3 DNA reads TGTGCCAGCAGCCAACAGGGCTATGGCTACACCTTC. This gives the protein CASSQQGYGYTF.

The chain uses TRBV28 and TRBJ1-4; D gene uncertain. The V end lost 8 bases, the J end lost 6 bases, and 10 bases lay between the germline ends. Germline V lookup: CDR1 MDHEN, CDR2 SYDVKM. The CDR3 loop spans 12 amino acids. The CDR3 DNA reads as TGTGCCAGCCGTCAGAGGGATGAAAAACTGTTTTTT. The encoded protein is CASRQRDEKLFF. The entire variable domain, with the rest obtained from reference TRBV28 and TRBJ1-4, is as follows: DVKVTQSSRYLVKRTGEKVFLECVQDMDHENMFWYRQDPGLGLRLIYFSYDVKMKEKGDIPEGYSVSREKKERFSLILESASTNQTSMYLCASRQRDEKLFFGSGTQLSVL.

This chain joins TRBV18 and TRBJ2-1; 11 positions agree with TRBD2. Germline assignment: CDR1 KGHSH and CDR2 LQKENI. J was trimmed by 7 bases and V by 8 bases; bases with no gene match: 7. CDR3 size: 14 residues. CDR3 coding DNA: TGTGCCAGCCTAGCGGGGGGTGGCGGAAATGAGCAGTTCTTC. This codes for CASLAGGGGNEQFF.

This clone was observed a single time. The CDR3 region is CASSQGQGTGNTIYF. CDR3 nucleotides: TGTGCCAGCAGCCAGGGACAGGGGACTGGAAACACCATATATTTT. The chain combines TRBV11-1 with TRBJ1-3, with 10 nucleotides matching TRBD1. Looked up from germline, CDR1 is SGHAT and CDR2 is FQDESV (reference sequence). The CDR3 length is 15 residues. With V trimmed by 5 bases and J by 2 bases, 3 bases remained unmatched.

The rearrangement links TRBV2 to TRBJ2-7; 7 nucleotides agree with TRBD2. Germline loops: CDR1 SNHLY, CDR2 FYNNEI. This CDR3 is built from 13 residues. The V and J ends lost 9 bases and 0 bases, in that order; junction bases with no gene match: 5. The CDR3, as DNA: TGTGCCAGAAGCGGGACCTCCTCCTACGAGCAGTACTTC. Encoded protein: CARSGTSSYEQYF.

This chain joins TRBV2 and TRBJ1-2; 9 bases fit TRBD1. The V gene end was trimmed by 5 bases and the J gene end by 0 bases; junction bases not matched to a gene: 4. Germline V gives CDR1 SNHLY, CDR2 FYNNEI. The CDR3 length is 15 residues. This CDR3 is CASSRDREANYGYTF. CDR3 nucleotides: TGTGCCAGCAGTAGGGACAGGGAAGCTAACTATGGCTACACCTTC.

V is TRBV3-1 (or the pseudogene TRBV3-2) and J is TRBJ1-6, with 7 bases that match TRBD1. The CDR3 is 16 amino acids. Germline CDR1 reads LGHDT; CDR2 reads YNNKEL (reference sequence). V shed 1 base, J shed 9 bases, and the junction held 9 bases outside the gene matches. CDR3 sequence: CASSQVPTGMGSPLHF. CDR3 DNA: TGTGCCAGCAGCCAAGTCCCGACAGGGATGGGTTCACCCCTCCACTTT.

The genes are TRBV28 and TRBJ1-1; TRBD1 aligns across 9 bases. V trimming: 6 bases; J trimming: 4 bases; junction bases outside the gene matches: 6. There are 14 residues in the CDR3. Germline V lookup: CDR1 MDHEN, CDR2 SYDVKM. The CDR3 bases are TGTGCCAGCAGGGCGGGACAGGGAGCCACTGAAGCTTTCTTT. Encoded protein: CASRAGQGATEAFF. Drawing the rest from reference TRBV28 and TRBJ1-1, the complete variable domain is DVKVTQSSRYLVKRTGEKVFLECVQDMDHENMFWYRQDPGLGLRLIYFSYDVKMKEKGDIPEGYSVSREKKERFSLILESASTNQTSMYLCASRAGQGATEAFFGQGTRLTVV.